These 22 T cell receptor beta chains came from one sample sequenced in a study of response to subunit inactivated influenza vaccine. TCRdb redid the calling of the RT-PCR reads with MiXCR, one entry per CDR3 protein. In the table there are about 780,000 distinct CDR3 sequences, about a fifth of which are singletons. The sample here was PBMCs from blood, taken around 5 days after vaccination. The receptors here all came from a man aged 45-65 years who received an inactivated influenza vaccine.

This rearrangement joins TRBV4-3 to TRBJ2-1; TRBD1 might be the D (5 bases). The germline V and J ends were trimmed by 2 bases and 10 bases, with 12 bases remaining between them. CDR1 is LGHNA, CDR2 YSLEER, per germline. The CDR3 contains 13 residues. In nucleotides, the CDR3 is TGCGCCAGCAGCCAACCTAACCGACAGGAGCAGTTCTTC. It codes for CASSQPNRQEQFF.

In its sample, this clonotype was seen a few times. The V gene is TRBV29-1, the J gene TRBJ2-7; TRBD1 matches at 8 bases. Germline V gene data show CDR1 as SQVTM and CDR2 as ANQGSEA. This CDR3 spans 15 amino acids. Losses at the gene ends were 5 bases for V and 1 base for J; bases not matched to a gene: 10. The CDR3 protein is CSVREGQVGSYEQYF. The CDR3 DNA sequence: TGCAGCGTTAGAGAGGGACAGGTTGGGTCCTACGAGCAGTACTTC.

The chain is built from TRBV30 and TRBJ2-7, with D possibly matching TRBD1 (6 bases). Germline loops: CDR1 GTSNPN, CDR2 SVGIG (reference sequence). The CDR3 is made up of 13 amino acids. Trimming shortened V by 3 bases and J by 3 bases, and 12 bases separated the two germline ends. Here the CDR3 DNA reads TGTGCCTGGAGCCTGGGACACGACTACGAGCAGTACTTC. It translates to CAWSLGHDYEQYF.

The table lists this clonotype with a few counts. V and J are TRBV20-1 and TRBJ2-7; weak D call: TRBD2 (6 bases). Trimming took 1 base from V and 4 from J, leaving 20 bases between them. This CDR3 has 16 amino acids. Germline V gene lookup returns CDR1 DFQATT and CDR2 SNEGSKA (reference sequence). The CDR3 coding sequence is TGCAGTGCTAGAGGACGGGAGTCCTTCCTACGTTACGAGCAGTACTTC. Translation gives CSARGRESFLRYEQYF.

This clonotype was picked up a small number of times. The rearrangement joins TRBV7-6 to TRBJ2-7; TRBD2 matches at 11 bases. V trimming: 4 bases; J trimming: 3 bases; junction bases outside the gene matches: 5. Germline V gene data show CDR1 as SGHVS and CDR2 as FNYEAQ. There are 15 residues in the CDR3. CDR3 amino acids: CASSSTGTSGYEQYF. The CDR3 DNA is TGTGCCAGCAGCTCCACCGGGACTAGCGGCTACGAGCAGTACTTC.

CDR3 residues: CASSIGAEAFF. CDR3 coding DNA: TGTGCCAGTAGTATAGGGGCTGAAGCTTTCTTT. V is TRBV19 and J is TRBJ1-1; unclear D gene. The V gene's germline CDR1 is LNHDA and CDR2 SQIVND (reference sequence). The CDR3 loop spans 11 amino acids. V gave up 1 base and J gave up 6 bases, with 3 bases separating them.

The CDR3 sequence is CASSFLDGSGANVLTF. CDR3 bases: TGCGCCAGCAGCTTCTTGGACGGCTCTGGGGCCAACGTCCTGACTTTC. The chain carries TRBV5-1 and TRBJ2-6; D ambiguous. The length of the CDR3 is 16 residues. Trimming left V 2 bases short and J 0 bases short, with 9 bases between. Germline CDR1 is SGHRS and CDR2 is YFSETQ. The full variable domain, completed using reference TRBV5-1 and TRBJ2-6, is KAGVTQTPRYLIKTRGQQVTLSCSPISGHRSVSWYQQTPGQGLQFLFEYFSETQRNKGNFPGRFSGRQFSNSRSEMNVSTLELGDSALYLCASSFLDGSGANVLTFGAGSRLTVL.

J is TRBJ1-2 and V is TRBV10-3, with TRBD1 matching over 8 bases. Germline trimming cut 6 bases from V and 8 bases from J; bases unmatched to any gene: 11. The CDR3 covers 14 residues. CDR1 ENHRY and CDR2 SYGVKD come from the germline V gene. The DNA of the CDR3 is TGTGCCATCAGGGGCGGTGACAGGGGATCGGGCTACACCTTC. Its protein is CAIRGGDRGSGYTF.

A few counts support this clonotype. The CDR3 reads CASSQVGTSGSSTADTQYF. CDR3 in DNA: TGTGCCAGCAGCCAAGTCGGTACTAGCGGGAGTTCTACGGCAGATACGCAGTATTTT. The chain links TRBV4-2 to TRBJ2-3; 11 bases are a match to TRBD2. Germline assignment: CDR1 LGHNA and CDR2 YNFKEQ. Trimming at V came to 1 base and at J to 4 bases, leaving 13 bases not matched to a gene. The CDR3 contains 19 residues.

There are a few counts of this clonotype. The V call is TRBV6-4, the J call TRBJ2-3, with D possibly TRBD2 on 5 matching bases. In germline, CDR1 is MRHNA, CDR2 SNTAGT. The CDR3 extends over 15 amino acids. Trimming shortened V by 3 bases and J by 7 bases, and 17 bases separated the two germline ends. The CDR3 region is CASSEWASSTNTQYF. CDR3 in DNA: TGTGCCAGCAGTGAGTGGGCTAGCTCTACGAATACGCAGTATTTT.

Turning to this clonotype: One end of the junction fails to match germline, which may point to a read error. This chain uses TRBV6-5 with TRBJ2-5; 14 bases fit TRBD2. Germline V gene data show CDR1 as MNHEY and CDR2 as SVGAGI. This CDR3 region has 16 residues. CDR3 sequence (DNA): TGTGCCAGCGGTTACGGGGGACTAGCGGGAGCGGAGACCCAGTACTTC. It codes for CASGYGGLAGAETQYF.

At least ten counts were recorded for this clonotype. The chain uses TRBV7-9 and TRBJ2-7; 7 bases match TRBD1. From germline, CDR1 is SEHNR and CDR2 FQNEAQ (reference sequence). V lost 4 bases to trimming and J lost 3 bases; unmatched junction nucleotides: 6. The CDR3 extends over 14 amino acids. The CDR3 loop reads CASSSTGIGYEQYF. CDR3 coding DNA: TGTGCCAGCAGCTCGACAGGGATAGGCTACGAGCAGTACTTC.

This chain links TRBV6-1 with TRBJ2-5, with 7 bases matching TRBD1. The CDR3 sequence is 16 residues long. CDR1 MNHNS and CDR2 SASEGT come from the germline V gene. V shed 5 bases, J shed 5 bases, and the junction held 14 bases outside the gene matches. DNA for the CDR3: TGTGCCAGCAGTCGATACAACAGGGGTCAGAGGGAGACCCAGTACTTC. Its protein product is CASSRYNRGQRETQYF.

This clonotype turned up a few times. The rearrangement links TRBV10-3 to TRBJ2-1, with 8 positions matching TRBD1. The V and J ends lost 0 bases and 7 bases, in that order; junction bases with no gene match: 8. Per the germline V gene, CDR1 is ENHRY and CDR2 is SYGVKD. CDR3 length: 16 amino acids. CDR3 sequence: CAISESRDRMVNEQFF. The DNA of the CDR3 is TGTGCCATCAGTGAGTCCCGGGACAGGATGGTAAATGAGCAGTTCTTC.

This clonotype was observed at least ten times. The V call is TRBV20-1, the J call TRBJ2-7; possible D gene TRBD1, 6 bases. V lost 1 base and J 1 base, leaving 11 bases between the germline ends. The CDR3 sequence is 14 residues long. Germline CDR1 reads DFQATT; CDR2 reads SNEGSKA (reference sequence). The CDR3 region is CSARGVRGSYEQYF. The CDR3 DNA reads TGCAGTGCTAGAGGCGTCAGGGGATCCTACGAGCAGTACTTC.

This sequence joins TRBV6-2 or TRBV6-3 and TRBJ2-7; the D is unclear. CDR1 MNHEY and CDR2 SVGEGT come from the germline V gene. The germline V and J ends were trimmed by 5 bases and 6 bases, with 11 bases remaining between them. The CDR3 is made up of 12 amino acids. CDR3 nucleotides: TGTGCCAGCAGTCTCCCGTTAGGCGAGCAGTACTTC. Encoded protein: CASSLPLGEQYF.

The chain employs TRBV28 and TRBJ2-3; D is possibly TRBD2 (5 bases). There are 14 residues in the CDR3. Germline V lookup: CDR1 MDHEN, CDR2 SYDVKM. Trimming cost V 8 bases and J 0 bases, with 12 bases left between them. The CDR3 loop is CASRRRGSTDTQYF. CDR3 DNA sequence: TGTGCCAGCCGTCGTCGCGGGAGCACAGATACGCAGTATTTT.

Only a few counts were recorded for this clonotype. This chain uses TRBV12-3 or TRBV12-4 with TRBJ1-1; D not resolved. V was trimmed by 1 base and J by 5 bases, leaving 8 bases between them. The CDR3 totals 13 residues. The CDR3 nucleotides are TGTGCCAGCAGTTTAGTCAAGGATACTGAAGCTTTCTTT. Amino acid sequence: CASSLVKDTEAFF.

The rearrangement uses TRBV15 and TRBJ2-1; tentative D call: TRBD1 (5 bases). The CDR3 covers 14 residues. Germline CDR1 reads LNHNV; CDR2 reads YYDKDF (reference sequence). Trimming removed 0 bases at V and 6 bases at J, with 9 bases between. This CDR3 reads CATSREGRRNEQFF. DNA of the CDR3: TGTGCCACCAGCAGAGAGGGGCGGCGCAATGAGCAGTTCTTC. Based on the CDR3 plus reference TRBV15 and TRBJ2-1, the full variable domain is DAMVIQNPRYQVTQFGKPVTLSCSQTLNHNVMYWYQQKSSQAPKLLFHYYDKDFNNEADTPDNFQSRRPNTSFCFLDIRSPGLGDTAMYLCATSREGRRNEQFFGPGTRLTVL.

The chain uses TRBV6-2 or TRBV6-3 and TRBJ2-7; maybe TRBD2 (5 bases). This CDR3 has 14 amino acids. V lost 1 base to trimming and J lost 5 bases, with 12 bases between them. Per germline, CDR1 MNHEY and CDR2 SVGEGT. The CDR3 bases are TGTGCCAGCAGTTACTGGCGGGTGGAAAACGAGCAGTACTTC. It yields the protein CASSYWRVENEQYF.

The chain uses TRBV20-1 and TRBJ2-7, with a weak D call TRBD2 (5 bases). This CDR3 is 15 amino acids long. V dropped 3 bases and J dropped 9 bases, with 24 bases sitting between them. Germline CDR1 and CDR2: DFQATT and SNEGSKA (reference sequence). CDR3 bases: TGCAGTGCTAGGTCGCGGGCTAGTTCAAACGAAGGGCAGTACTTC. Translating it yields CSARSRASSNEGQYF.

This clonotype was observed a handful of times. This rearrangement joins TRBV4-3 to TRBJ2-1, with unresolved D. V was clipped by 0 bases and J by 10 bases, with 10 bases between them. CDR3 size: 13 residues. Germline CDR1 and CDR2: LGHNA and YSLEER. CDR3 nucleotides: TGCGCCAGCAGCCAAGATTTTATGTCAGAGCAGTTCTTC. Encoded protein: CASSQDFMSEQFF.